These 24 T cell receptor beta chains share one sample of origin, sequenced in a study of cytomegalovirus exposure and HLA in healthy donors. The primer mix had 60 Vbeta and 13 Jbeta primers. The protocol was immunoSEQ multiplex PCR, while the TCRdb copy is restricted to in-frame clones and leaves out a portion. The sample records about 43,000 clones, around three quarters being singletons. The sequenced sample was PBMCs. The origin of the receptors is a man under 40 in good health and CMV-seronegative.

This clone was detected once. This rearrangement joins TRBV5-8 to TRBJ2-1; D is possibly TRBD2 (5 bases). Germline loops: CDR1 SGHTS, CDR2 YDEGEE. The CDR3 consists of 16 residues. V lost 2 bases, J lost 3 bases, and 15 bases lay in between. The CDR3 sequence: CASSLLGVRIYNEQFF. The CDR3 DNA reads as TGTGCCAGCAGCTTACTGGGAGTGCGTATCTACAATGAGCAGTTCTTC. Drawing the rest from reference TRBV5-8 and TRBJ2-1, the complete variable domain is EAGVTQSPTHLIKTRGQQATLRCSPISGHTSVYWYQQALGLGLQFLLWYDEGEERNRGNFPPRFSGRQFPNYSSELNVNALELEDSALYLCASSLLGVRIYNEQFFGPGTRLTVL.

This chain links TRBV18 with TRBJ2-4, with D perhaps TRBD1 (5 bases). Germline-derived CDR1 and CDR2 are KGHSH and LQKENI. There are 14 residues in the CDR3. With 6 bases removed from V and 5 bases from J, the gap between germline ends came to 14 bases. The CDR3 sequence: CASSPMDTQNIQYF. The CDR3 DNA sequence: TGTGCCAGCTCGCCTATGGACACACAAAACATTCAGTACTTC.

This rearrangement joins TRBV29-1 to TRBJ2-2, with D perhaps TRBD2 (6 bases). From germline, CDR1 is SQVTM and CDR2 ANQGSEA. The CDR3 totals 13 residues. Trimming removed 7 bases from V and 2 bases from J, with 11 bases in between. The CDR3 here is CSAWGENTGELFF. CDR3 DNA sequence: TGCAGCGCTTGGGGGGAAAACACCGGGGAGCTGTTTTTT.

This chain joins TRBV7-9 and TRBJ2-3; D perhaps matches TRBD1 (6 bases). The CDR3 length is 15 residues. V shed 3 bases and J shed 0 bases, with 10 bases lying between them. Germline lookup yields CDR1 SEHNR and CDR2 FQNEAQ (reference sequence). DNA of the CDR3: TGTGCCAGCAGCTTGGGGACAACCAGCACAGATACGCAGTATTTT. Translating it yields CASSLGTTSTDTQYF.

J is TRBJ1-3 and V is TRBV7-9, with TRBD1 matching 8 bases. The V gene's germline CDR1 is SEHNR and CDR2 FQNEAQ (reference sequence). The V and J ends lost 3 bases and 2 bases, in that order; junction bases with no gene match: 0. The CDR3 runs 14 residues. CDR3 loop: CASSLDRAGNTIYF. CDR3 nucleotides: TGTGCCAGCAGCTTGGACAGGGCTGGAAACACCATATATTTT.

The chain employs TRBV6-6 and TRBJ1-1; D possibly corresponds to TRBD1 (6 bases). The CDR3 runs 14 residues. Trimming shortened V by 7 bases and J by 4 bases, and 16 bases separated the two germline ends. Germline V lookup: CDR1 MNHNY, CDR2 SVGAGI (reference sequence). CDR3 DNA sequence: TGTGCCAGCACTTCGGGGGGCCGGAGCACTGAAGCTTTCTTT. Residues: CASTSGGRSTEAFF.

The rearrangement uses TRBV15 and TRBJ2-7; 10 bases fit TRBD1. Germline trimming cut 0 bases from V and 7 bases from J; bases unmatched to any gene: 6. This CDR3 has 15 residues. Per germline, CDR1 LNHNV and CDR2 YYDKDF (reference sequence). The DNA of the CDR3 is TGTGCCACCAGCAGAGATGGGACAGGGGCGGGTGAGCAGTACTTC. Translating gives CATSRDGTGAGEQYF.

As for this clone: Other DNA variants within this sample encode the same CDR3. V and J are TRBV5-1 and TRBJ2-3, with D unclear. In germline, CDR1 is SGHRS, CDR2 YFSETQ. V was pared by 0 bases and J by 0 bases, with 5 bases between. This CDR3 contains 14 residues. For the CDR3, the DNA is TGCGCCAGCAGCTTGGGTACTAGCACAGATACGCAGTATTTT. The encoded protein is CASSLGTSTDTQYF. The complete variable domain, with remaining parts taken from reference TRBV5-1 and TRBJ2-3, reads KAGVTQTPRYLIKTRGQQVTLSCSPISGHRSVSWYQQTPGQGLQFLFEYFSETQRNKGNFPGRFSGRQFSNSRSEMNVSTLELGDSALYLCASSLGTSTDTQYFGPGTRLTVL.

This rearrangement joins TRBV27 to TRBJ2-1; TRBD2 agrees at 13 bases. The CDR3 is made up of 15 amino acids. The junction had 6 bases not matched to a gene; V was cut back by 5 bases and J by 8 bases. Germline V lookup: CDR1 MNHEY, CDR2 SMNVEV (reference sequence). The CDR3 reads CASSLGLAGFYEQFF. In DNA form, the CDR3 reads TGTGCCAGCAGTCTGGGACTAGCGGGATTCTATGAGCAGTTCTTC.

The CDR3: CASETGDANTGELFF. In DNA, the CDR3 is TGTGCCAGTGAGACAGGGGACGCGAACACCGGGGAGCTGTTTTTT. V and J are TRBV19 and TRBJ2-2; 8 bases are a match to TRBD1. The CDR3 consists of 15 residues. Germline V gives CDR1 LNHDA, CDR2 SQIVND (reference sequence). Losses at the gene ends were 8 bases for V and 0 bases for J; bases not matched to a gene: 5.

The chain carries TRBV28 and TRBJ2-2; 7 nucleotides align to TRBD2. The V segment lost 2 bases and the J segment 3 bases; nucleotides outside the gene matches: 15. Germline CDR1 is MDHEN and CDR2 is SYDVKM. CDR3 length equals 19 residues. The CDR3 reads CASSLPSSGLVRYTGELFF. The CDR3 nucleotides are TGTGCCAGCAGTTTACCCAGTAGCGGGCTAGTCAGGTACACCGGGGAGCTGTTTTTT.

The CDR3 DNA reads as TGTGCCAGCAGTGAAGGAGCGGGAGGGCAGAATGAGCAGTTCTTC. This translates into CASSEGAGGQNEQFF. V is TRBV6-1 and J is TRBJ2-1; 10 bases map to TRBD2. The CDR3 totals 15 residues. V shed 1 base, J shed 7 bases, and the junction held 4 bases outside the gene matches. Germline CDR1 reads MNHNS; CDR2 reads SASEGT.

The chain employs TRBV9 and TRBJ2-1; 7 bases line up with TRBD2. The CDR3 is made up of 15 amino acids. Germline V gene data show CDR1 as SGDLS and CDR2 as YYNGEE. V gave up 2 bases and J gave up 4 bases; unmatched junction bases: 6. CDR3 in amino acids: CASSVGGGRYNEQFF. In DNA, the CDR3 is TGTGCCAGCAGCGTGGGGGGGGGTCGATACAATGAGCAGTTCTTC.

The chain uses TRBV5-1 and TRBJ2-5; D is possibly TRBD1 (6 bases). Trimming cost V 6 bases and J 3 bases, with 21 bases left between them. The CDR3 is 16 amino acids. Germline V gene lookup returns CDR1 SGHRS and CDR2 YFSETQ. The CDR3 here is CASKRRGGWTEETQYF. The CDR3, as DNA: TGCGCCAGCAAACGAAGAGGGGGTTGGACGGAAGAGACCCAGTACTTC. Looking up the rest from reference TRBV5-1 and TRBJ2-5 gives the full variable domain: KAGVTQTPRYLIKTRGQQVTLSCSPISGHRSVSWYQQTPGQGLQFLFEYFSETQRNKGNFPGRFSGRQFSNSRSEMNVSTLELGDSALYLCASKRRGGWTEETQYFGPGTRLLVL.

This chain joins TRBV29-1 and TRBJ2-3; 8 bases fit TRBD2. Germline V CDR1 and CDR2: SQVTM, ANQGSEA. CDR3 length equals 15 residues. With 8 bases clipped from V and 2 bases from J, the junction kept 12 bases outside the gene matches. The CDR3: CSSLGSGTNTDTQYF. CDR3 DNA sequence: TGCAGCTCCCTAGGTAGCGGGACGAACACAGATACGCAGTATTTT.

This clone was counted only a few times. The chain carries TRBV2 and TRBJ2-4; a possible D gene is TRBD2 (6 bases). The CDR3 runs 14 residues. Trimming removed 5 bases at V and 9 bases at J, with 17 bases between. Germline values: CDR1 SNHLY, CDR2 FYNNEI. The CDR3 is CASSSGVGRGIQYF. The CDR3 bases are TGTGCCAGCAGTTCCGGGGTAGGGCGGGGCATTCAGTACTTC. The entire variable domain, with the rest obtained from reference TRBV2 and TRBJ2-4, is as follows: EPEVTQTPSHQVTQMGQEVILRCVPISNHLYFYWYRQILGQKVEFLVSFYNNEISEKSEIFDDQFSVERPDGSNFTLKIRSTKLEDSAMYFCASSSGVGRGIQYFGAGTRLSVL.

The gene calls are TRBV4-1 and TRBJ2-3; D might be TRBD2 (5 bases). The CDR3 runs 16 residues. The V end lost 0 bases, the J end lost 4 bases, and 14 bases lay between the germline ends. The germline V gene encodes CDR1 MGHRA and CDR2 YSYEKL. The CDR3 region is CASSQDLGSGSDTQYF. As DNA, the CDR3 is TGCGCCAGCAGCCAAGATTTGGGAAGCGGATCAGATACGCAGTATTTT.

The rearrangement joins TRBV18 to TRBJ1-6; D might be TRBD1 (6 bases). CDR3 length: 18 residues. Per germline, CDR1 KGHSH and CDR2 LQKENI. V was pared by 5 bases and J by 7 bases, with 24 bases between. Here the CDR3 reads CASSRLPSGTIENSPLHF. The CDR3 DNA reads as TGTGCCAGCTCAAGGCTCCCTTCCGGGACAATTGAAAATTCACCCCTCCACTTT.

The sample holds a few counts of this clone. This chain links TRBV18 with TRBJ2-1; the match to TRBD2 covers 7 bases. The CDR3 length is 17 residues. V was pared by 2 bases and J by 2 bases, with 9 bases of the junction left unmatched. Per germline, CDR1 KGHSH and CDR2 LQKENI. CDR3 in DNA: TGTGCCAGCTCACCAAGTGGCCTGGCGGGAGCCTACAATGAGCAGTTCTTC. It is translated as CASSPSGLAGAYNEQFF.

The genes are TRBV27 and TRBJ2-7, with TRBD2 identical over 9 bases. CDR3 size: 15 residues. CDR1 and CDR2 from the germline V gene are MNHEY and SMNVEV (reference sequence). V was clipped by 4 bases and J by 5 bases; unmatched bases: 9. The CDR3 DNA reads TGTGCCAGCAGTTCCTGGGGACTAGCTGAGGACGAGCAGTACTTC. This sequence encodes CASSSWGLAEDEQYF.

CDR3 protein: CASSQVGLAGGPGKNTGELFF. Written as DNA, the CDR3 is TGTGCCAGCAGCCAGGTAGGGCTAGCGGGAGGGCCGGGGAAGAACACCGGGGAGCTGTTTTTT. V gene TRBV4-2 combines with J gene TRBJ2-2; 12 bases agree with TRBD2. The germline gives CDR1 LGHNA, CDR2 YNFKEQ. There are 21 residues in the CDR3. The V segment lost 3 bases and the J segment 1 base; nucleotides outside the gene matches: 15.

Only one count was recorded for this clone. The chain links TRBV4-2 to TRBJ2-1; 9 positions match TRBD2. Trimming cost V 4 bases and J 9 bases; bases outside gene matches: 16. Germline CDR1 reads LGHNA; CDR2 reads YNFKEQ. The CDR3 consists of 17 residues. The CDR3 protein is CASSPIRGGREGPEQFF. CDR3 in DNA: TGTGCCAGCAGCCCGATCCGAGGGGGGCGGGAGGGCCCTGAGCAGTTCTTC.

CDR3: CASSLTRVRTDTQYF. The CDR3 nucleotides are TGTGCCAGCAGCTTAACGCGAGTGAGAACAGATACGCAGTATTTT. This sequence joins TRBV7-2 and TRBJ2-3, with unresolved D. Germline assignment: CDR1 SGHTA and CDR2 FQGNSA. The V end lost 2 bases, the J end lost 3 bases, and 12 bases lay between the germline ends. The CDR3 consists of 15 residues.

The rearrangement joins TRBV5-1 to TRBJ1-6; D perhaps matches TRBD1 (5 bases). Germline V gives CDR1 SGHRS, CDR2 YFSETQ. V was shortened by 7 bases and J by 6 bases, with 14 bases between the two germline ends. The CDR3 runs to 14 residues. The CDR3 here is CASGPGGGNSPLHF. CDR3 nucleotide sequence: TGCGCCAGCGGGCCCGGGGGGGGTAATTCACCCCTCCACTTT.